This T cell receptor beta chain was observed in a study of blood T cell repertoires in COVID-19. Study in general: In each case, the material was cDNA or gDNA derived from T cells, B-cell-depleted T cells, or PBMCs.

CDR1 MNHEY and CDR2 SVGEGT come from the germline V gene. The CDR3 runs to 14 residues. V lost 5 bases and J lost 5, with 14 bases in between. In the source study's methods: Researchers report that nucleated cell counts were estimated from reference gene primer amplification. Sequencing was performed with immunoSEQ multiplex PCR; in TCRdb, only in-frame clones are kept and a portion is missing. For V, J and clone size, that table is used; D and trimming come from the DNA. Among 200,000 to 250,000 clones, more than 75% were seen once, and the ten largest hold roughly an eighth. The specimen sequenced was peripheral blood. The J gene is TRBJ2-3, the V gene TRBV6-2 or TRBV6-3, with a possible D match to TRBD1 (5 bases). This clonotype originated in an elderly man with acute or convalescent COVID-19. The CDR3 region is CASSRAGSRDTQYF. The CDR3 nucleotides read TGTGCCAGCAGTCGGGCAGGGTCGAGAGATACGCAGTATTTT.